These 23 T cell receptor beta chains were sequenced from one sample in a study of blood T cell repertoires in COVID-19. This table comes from immunoSEQ multiplex PCR, and its TCRdb copy is limited to in-frame clones, with some not included. The sample carries about 260,000 clones, over 80% recorded once. The sequenced material came from PBMCs or T cells enriched from blood (not recorded which). Every receptor here comes from a woman under 40 with acute COVID-19.

In its sample, this clone was seen a few times. The J gene is TRBJ1-2, the V gene TRBV29-1, with a weak D call TRBD1 (6 bases). The V and J ends lost 6 bases and 6 bases respectively, with 17 bases between them. The CDR3 covers 13 residues. CDR1 is SQVTM and CDR2 is ANQGSEA in the germline V gene. The CDR3 sequence: CSVPSSRGDGYTF. The DNA for the CDR3 is TGCAGCGTCCCTAGTTCCAGGGGTGATGGCTACACCTTC. The complete variable domain, with remaining parts taken from reference TRBV29-1 and TRBJ1-2, reads SAVISQKPSRDICQRGTSLTIQCQVDSQVTMMFWYRQQPGQSLTLIATANQGSEATYESGFVIDKFPISRPNLTFSTLTVSNMSPEDSSIYLCSVPSSRGDGYTFGSGTRLTVV.

CDR3 in amino acids: CASSDWKGERAFF. As DNA, the CDR3 is TGTGCCAGCAGTGACTGGAAAGGAGAAAGAGCTTTCTTT. The gene calls are TRBV6-4 and TRBJ1-1; D remains unclear. Per germline, CDR1 MRHNA and CDR2 SNTAGT. This CDR3 has 13 residues. V lost 1 base, J lost 10 bases, and 13 bases lay in between.

V is TRBV5-5 and J is TRBJ2-2; 8 nucleotides align to TRBD1. The germline gives CDR1 SGHKS, CDR2 YYEKEE (reference sequence). This CDR3 is 14 amino acids long. Trimming removed 6 bases from V and 6 bases from J; junction bases left unmatched: 7. This chain's CDR3 is CASNRGALAGELFF. The CDR3 DNA is TGTGCCAGCAACAGGGGGGCATTGGCCGGGGAGCTGTTTTTT.

The chain is built from TRBV19 and TRBJ2-6, with D perhaps matching TRBD2 (6 bases). The CDR3 sequence is 18 residues long. Germline V gives CDR1 LNHDA, CDR2 SQIVND (reference sequence). The V end lost 6 bases, the J end lost 0 bases, and 18 bases lay between the germline ends. CDR3 sequence (DNA): TGTGCCAGTAGCCCTCCGGGGGTCTCCAGCTCTGGGGCCAACGTCCTGACTTTC. The encoded protein is CASSPPGVSSSGANVLTF.

The V gene is TRBV29-1, the J gene TRBJ2-7; tentative D call: TRBD1 (6 bases). Germline CDR1 and CDR2: SQVTM and ANQGSEA. The CDR3 runs to 14 residues. Trimming took off 6 bases at V and 0 bases at J, with 15 bases between the two ends. The DNA of the CDR3 is TGCAGCGTAACGACAGGTCAGATCTCCTACGAGCAGTACTTC. Translating gives CSVTTGQISYEQYF.

The chain recombines TRBV30 with TRBJ2-7; weak D call: TRBD2 (6 bases). The CDR3 length is 13 residues. V was cut by 4 bases and J by 3 bases, with 13 bases left in between. Per germline, CDR1 GTSNPN and CDR2 SVGIG (reference sequence). The CDR3 reads CAWTEGRNYEQYF. In DNA, the CDR3 is TGTGCCTGGACGGAGGGCAGAAACTACGAGCAGTACTTC.

The table lists this clone with a count of one. The genes are TRBV6-5 and TRBJ2-1, with TRBD1 matching over 8 bases. The CDR3 has 15 residues. CDR1 MNHEY and CDR2 SVGAGI come from the germline V gene. V shed 6 bases and J 4 bases; nucleotides not matched to a gene: 8. The CDR3 here is CASSVDRAVYNEQFF. The CDR3 DNA is TGTGCCAGCAGCGTGGACAGGGCCGTATACAATGAGCAGTTCTTC.

The V call is TRBV4-3, the J call TRBJ1-1; the D gene is possibly TRBD1 (5 bases). The germline V gene encodes CDR1 LGHNA and CDR2 YSLEER. Trimming removed 0 bases at V and 1 base at J, with 12 bases between. The length of the CDR3 is 16 residues. The CDR3 here is CASSQDWPDTNTEAFF. The CDR3 DNA follows: TGCGCCAGCAGCCAAGATTGGCCGGACACGAACACTGAAGCTTTCTTT.

The rearrangement links TRBV4-1 to TRBJ2-7, with unresolved D. Germline-derived CDR1 and CDR2 are MGHRA and YSYEKL. V was clipped by 0 bases and J by 0 bases, with 15 bases between them. There are 17 residues in the CDR3. The chain's CDR3 is CASSQDLESESSYEQYF. Written as DNA, the CDR3 is TGCGCCAGCAGCCAAGATCTGGAGTCGGAGAGCTCCTACGAGCAGTACTTC.

The rearrangement uses TRBV15 and TRBJ1-6; the match to TRBD1 covers 7 bases. Trimming at V came to 6 bases and at J to 5 bases, leaving 7 bases not matched to a gene. CDR1 and CDR2 (germline): LNHNV, YYDKDF (reference sequence). CDR3 length: 15 residues. CDR3 bases: TGTGCCACCAGTTCCTTAGACAGGGATAATTCACCCCTCCACTTT. Translating gives CATSSLDRDNSPLHF.

J is TRBJ1-1 and V is TRBV18; tentative D call: TRBD1 (6 bases). CDR1 is KGHSH and CDR2 is LQKENI in the germline V gene. V dropped 3 bases and J dropped 7 bases, with 18 bases sitting between them. The CDR3 length is 15 residues. Here the CDR3 DNA reads TGTGCCAGCTCACCGGTGACAGGAAGGGGAATTGAAGCTTTCTTT. Its protein product is CASSPVTGRGIEAFF.

The V call is TRBV6-5, the J call TRBJ2-1; 9 nucleotides align to TRBD2. CDR3 size: 15 residues. With 7 bases clipped from V and 2 bases from J, the junction kept 6 bases outside the gene matches. Germline V gene sequence: CDR1 MNHEY, CDR2 SVGAGI. The chain's CDR3 is CASTQTSGPYNEQFF. Here the CDR3 DNA reads TGTGCCAGCACCCAGACTAGCGGTCCCTACAATGAGCAGTTCTTC.

The rearrangement joins TRBV7-8 to TRBJ2-7; 8 bases are a match to TRBD2. CDR3 length: 14 amino acids. J was trimmed by 3 bases and V by 3 bases; bases with no gene match: 4. CDR1 and CDR2 from the germline V gene are SGHVS and FQNEAQ. CDR3 in DNA: TGTGCCAGCAGCTTGACTAGCGAGAACTACGAGCAGTACTTC. This codes for CASSLTSENYEQYF. The full variable domain, completed using reference TRBV7-8 and TRBJ2-7, is GAGVSQSPRYKVAKRGQDVALRCDPISGHVSLFWYQQALGQGPEFLTYFQNEAQLDKSGLPSDRFFAERPEGSVSTLKIQRTQQEDSAVYLCASSLTSENYEQYFGPGTRLTVT.

The CDR3 nucleotides read TGCGCCAGCAGCCAAGGCCCGACAGATTTCAATGAGCAGTTCTTC. It is translated as CASSQGPTDFNEQFF. V and J are TRBV4-3 and TRBJ2-1, with a tentative D call TRBD1 (5 bases). Per germline, CDR1 LGHNA and CDR2 YSLEER. Trimming removed 1 base at V and 6 bases at J, with 13 bases between. CDR3 length: 15 amino acids.

The chain combines TRBV5-4 with TRBJ2-1; TRBD2 matches 7 bases. The CDR3 totals 15 residues. The V gene end was trimmed by 6 bases and the J gene end by 2 bases; junction bases not matched to a gene: 8. Germline V lookup: CDR1 SGHNT, CDR2 YYREEE (reference sequence). CDR3 sequence (DNA): TGTGCCAGCAATTTGCGGGAGTTTCCCTACAATGAGCAGTTCTTC. Protein sequence: CASNLREFPYNEQFF. Filled out from reference TRBV5-4 and TRBJ2-1, the complete variable domain reads ETGVTQSPTHLIKTRGQQVTLRCSSQSGHNTVSWYQQALGQGPQFIFQYYREEENGRGNFPPRFSGLQFPNYSSELNVNALELDDSALYLCASNLREFPYNEQFFGPGTRLTVL.

A few counts support this clone. CDR3: CASSLMTGSYNEQFF. The CDR3, as DNA: TGCGCCAGCAGCTTGATGACAGGGAGTTACAATGAGCAGTTCTTC. The genes are TRBV5-1 and TRBJ2-1; 7 bases are a match to TRBD1. The germline CDR1 and CDR2 sequences are SGHRS and YFSETQ. The CDR3 runs 15 residues. V trimming: 1 base; J trimming: 4 bases; junction bases outside the gene matches: 5.

This rearrangement joins TRBV6-2 or TRBV6-3 to TRBJ2-7; TRBD1 might be the D (6 bases). In germline, CDR1 is MNHEY, CDR2 SVGEGT. The CDR3 contains 13 residues. The V end lost 6 bases, the J end lost 0 bases, and 9 bases lay between the germline ends. The CDR3 DNA sequence: TGTGCCAGCAGCCCGGGACACTCCTACGAGCAGTACTTC. This translates into CASSPGHSYEQYF.

J is TRBJ1-2 and V is TRBV5-6; D is unresolved. Trimming removed 4 bases at V and 7 bases at J, with 8 bases between. This CDR3 is 11 amino acids long. Germline values: CDR1 SGHDT, CDR2 YYEEEE. CDR3 region: CASSTAGGYTF. CDR3 bases: TGTGCCAGCAGCACCGCCGGTGGCTACACCTTC.

The J gene is TRBJ1-1, the V gene TRBV7-8, with 7 bases aligning to TRBD1. The length of the CDR3 is 14 residues. The germline CDR1 and CDR2 sequences are SGHVS and FQNEAQ. V dropped 6 bases and J dropped 4; count of bases not matched to a gene: 8. This chain's CDR3 is CASSSTGKGTEAFF. The CDR3 nucleotides read TGTGCCAGCAGTTCGACAGGGAAGGGCACTGAAGCTTTCTTT.

The gene calls are TRBV2 and TRBJ2-7; 14 bases match TRBD2. V trimming: 0 bases; J trimming: 0 bases; junction bases outside the gene matches: 4. Germline values: CDR1 SNHLY, CDR2 FYNNEI. The CDR3 covers 18 residues. The CDR3 loop is CASSEARTSGGSSYEQYF. The CDR3 DNA reads as TGTGCCAGCAGTGAAGCGAGGACTAGCGGGGGGTCCTCCTACGAGCAGTACTTC.

The chain combines TRBV10-3 with TRBJ1-3; 9 nucleotides align to TRBD1. This CDR3 region has 13 residues. After removal of 10 bases from V and 0 bases from J, the junction contained 1 base not matched to a gene. The germline V gene encodes CDR1 ENHRY and CDR2 SYGVKD. In DNA form, the CDR3 reads TGTGCCACGGACAGGGGCTCTGGAAACACCATATATTTT. Its protein product is CATDRGSGNTIYF.

The chain couples TRBV19 to TRBJ1-4; D remains unclear. The CDR3 has 14 amino acids. The V gene lost 6 bases and the J gene lost 3 bases, with 11 bases spanning the gap. CDR1 is LNHDA and CDR2 is SQIVND in the germline V gene (reference sequence). CDR3 sequence reads: CASRSGSANEKLFF. CDR3 bases: TGTGCCAGTAGGTCGGGTTCGGCTAATGAAAAACTGTTTTTT. The complete variable domain, with remaining parts taken from reference TRBV19 and TRBJ1-4, reads DGGITQSPKYLFRKEGQNVTLSCEQNLNHDAMYWYRQDPGQGLRLIYYSQIVNDFQKGDIAEGYSVSREKKESFPLTVTSAQKNPTAFYLCASRSGSANEKLFFGSGTQLSVL.

CDR3 nucleotides: TGTGCCAGCAGCCCCAGTCAAACAGGGACCTACGAGCAGTACTTC. Translated, it gives CASSPSQTGTYEQYF. The chain couples TRBV7-8 to TRBJ2-7; tentative D call: TRBD1 (6 bases). Trimming took 5 bases from V and 2 from J, leaving 16 bases between them. Germline V gives CDR1 SGHVS, CDR2 FQNEAQ. The CDR3 is 15 amino acids.